This T cell receptor (beta chain) emerged from a study of T-cell memory formation after mild COVID-19. Turning to the study itself: TCR clusters were mostly donor specific.

This CDR3 region has 13 residues. V was pared by 6 bases and J by 12 bases, with 21 bases between. CDR1 DFQATT and CDR2 SNEGSKA come from the germline V gene (reference sequence). This clonotype was found a few times. The authors produced TCR alpha and TCR beta cDNA libraries with sample barcodes and UMIs by 5'RACE using constant-segment primers. TCRdb analysed the 5' RACE reads with MiXCR anew, one entry per CDR3 protein. The data show roughly 250,000 distinct CDR3 sequences, with around 17% seen just once and 20% to 25% held by the top ten. The rearrangement joins TRBV20-1 to TRBJ2-1; D ambiguous. The sequencing input was PBMCs or a T cell subset sorted from them (not recorded which). The TCR comes from a man younger than 30 who had mild COVID-19 (a few samples of this study predate the infection). Cell type and time point are not known. The DNA of the CDR3 is TGCAGTGCGTCCAGGTTGTGGTGGGTGGGGCAGTTCTTC. This encodes CSASRLWWVGQFF.